The TCR beta chain described here comes from a study of T cells in Graves' hyperthyroidism and ophthalmopathy. In the study overall: Specimen type is peripheral blood, collected at initial diagnosis prior to any treatment. The study, taken as a whole, reports: Most clonotypes expanded in thyroid above 0.001 were likewise present in blood.

Germline V lookup: CDR1 DFQATT, CDR2 SNEGSKA (reference sequence). CDR3 length equals 13 residues. Trimming shortened V by 5 bases and J by 4 bases, and 14 bases separated the two germline ends. Calling Graves' hyperthyroidism stable meant ophthalmopathy did not progress within 18 months. Any patient presenting with uncontrolled infection, other autoimmune disease, pregnancy or lactation was left out. About this clonotype itself: Its matching antigen is unknown.

Using RNA transcripts as the source, TCR beta CDR3 regions were amplified. First-round RT-PCR of the TCR CDR3 relied on the HTBI primer set. Each CDR3 protein is one row after TCRdb ran MiXCR on the multiplex PCR reads. This sample has roughly 840,000 distinct CDR3 sequences, with over 35% found just once. V gene TRBV20-1 combines with J gene TRBJ1-2; D gene ambiguous. This clonotype originated in a man between 18 and 29 years old with Graves' hyperthyroidism. The source material was blood. The CDR3 protein is CSAVLSDSYGYTF. CDR3 coding DNA: TGCAGTGCTGTGCTATCCGACTCCTATGGCTACACCTTC.